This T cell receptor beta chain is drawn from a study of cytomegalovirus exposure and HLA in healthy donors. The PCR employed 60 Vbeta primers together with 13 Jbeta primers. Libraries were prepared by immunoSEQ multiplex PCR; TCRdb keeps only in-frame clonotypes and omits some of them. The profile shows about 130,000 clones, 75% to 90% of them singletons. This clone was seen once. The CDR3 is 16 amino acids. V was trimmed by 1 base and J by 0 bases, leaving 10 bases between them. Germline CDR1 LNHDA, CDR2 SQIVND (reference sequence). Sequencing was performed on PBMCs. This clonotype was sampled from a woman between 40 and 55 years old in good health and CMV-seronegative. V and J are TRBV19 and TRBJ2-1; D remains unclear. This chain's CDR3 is CASSIVPGGSYNEQFF. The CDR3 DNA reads TGTGCCAGTAGTATAGTGCCTGGCGGCTCCTACAATGAGCAGTTCTTC.